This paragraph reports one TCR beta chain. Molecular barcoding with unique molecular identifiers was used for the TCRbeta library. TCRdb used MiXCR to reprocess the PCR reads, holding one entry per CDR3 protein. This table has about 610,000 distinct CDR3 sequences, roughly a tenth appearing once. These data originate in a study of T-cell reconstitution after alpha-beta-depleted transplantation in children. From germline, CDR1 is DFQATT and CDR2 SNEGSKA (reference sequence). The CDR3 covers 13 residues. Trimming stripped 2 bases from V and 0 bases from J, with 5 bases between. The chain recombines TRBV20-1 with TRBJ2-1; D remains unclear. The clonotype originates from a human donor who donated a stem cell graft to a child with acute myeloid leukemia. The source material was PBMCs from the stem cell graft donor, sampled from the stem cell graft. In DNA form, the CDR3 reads TGCAGTGCTAGAAACGGCTCCTACAATGAGCAGTTCTTC. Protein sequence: CSARNGSYNEQFF.